This TCR beta chain was captured by sequencing in a study of shared clonotypes between healthy human individuals. Some clones are missing from TCRdb's copy, which holds only in-frame ones; the method was immunoSEQ multiplex PCR. The sample has about 1,500,000 clones; around 97% are singletons. Germline V gene lookup returns CDR1 SGHAT and CDR2 FQNNGV. The V and J ends lost 4 bases and 8 bases, in that order; junction bases with no gene match: 17. The CDR3 sequence is 18 residues long. Material: naive CD4+ T cells sorted from blood. The subset was: CD45RA+ positively selected. This sequence joins TRBV11-2 and TRBJ2-1, with 10 bases identical to TRBD2. The receptor comes from a man aged 25-45 years in good health. The CDR3 DNA reads TGTGCCAGCAGCTATATCAAACTAATAGCGGGAGGAGGGCATGAGCAGTTCTTC. Translated, it gives CASSYIKLIAGGGHEQFF.